This is a list of T cell receptor beta chains from one sample in a study of T-cell memory formation after mild COVID-19. TCRdb ran MiXCR on the 5' RACE reads and lists one entry per CDR3 protein. The repertoire holds roughly 620,000 distinct CDR3 sequences, with about a sixth as singletons. The sequencing input was PBMCs or a T cell subset sorted from them (not recorded which). These receptors were collected from an adult woman who had mild COVID-19 (a few samples of this study predate the infection). Cell type and time point are not known. Both conserved end residues are trimmed from each CDR3. Fields, in order: V gene, J gene, CDR3 protein.

V gene: TRBV6-2/TRBV6-3; J gene: TRBJ2-3; CDR3 protein: ASSYDPTDTQY
V gene: TRBV24-1; J gene: TRBJ2-1; CDR3 protein: ATSDPRDSGTYNEQF
V gene: TRBV11-2; J gene: TRBJ2-4; CDR3 protein: ASSFFKVGGDIQY
V gene: TRBV6-2/TRBV6-3; J gene: TRBJ2-1; CDR3 protein: ASSHQGIAPYNEQF
V gene: TRBV21-1; J gene: TRBJ2-7; CDR3 protein: ASSGRLAGDLEQY
V gene: TRBV12-5; J gene: TRBJ2-3; CDR3 protein: ASGVGTVGDTQY
V gene: TRBV18; J gene: TRBJ2-3; CDR3 protein: ASSPTPLFGDTQY
V gene: TRBV11-2; J gene: TRBJ1-1; CDR3 protein: ASSLVVGAAEAF
V gene: TRBV5-1; J gene: TRBJ2-1; CDR3 protein: ASSVLPAGDNEQF
V gene: TRBV4-1; J gene: TRBJ2-7; CDR3 protein: ASSLTRDGSYEQY
V gene: TRBV6-6; J gene: TRBJ1-5; CDR3 protein: ASSFTLQDRKNQPQH
V gene: TRBV12-3/TRBV12-4; J gene: TRBJ2-1; CDR3 protein: ASSLGVSYNEQF
V gene: TRBV30; J gene: TRBJ1-1; CDR3 protein: AWIQGQARSTEAF
V gene: TRBV12-3/TRBV12-4; J gene: TRBJ1-4; CDR3 protein: ASKTGATNEKLF
V gene: TRBV12-3/TRBV12-4; J gene: TRBJ1-2; CDR3 protein: ASSVDRGYGYT
V gene: TRBV7-3; J gene: TRBJ2-2; CDR3 protein: ASSSDNTGELF
V gene: TRBV19; J gene: TRBJ1-5; CDR3 protein: ASKVGTGDQPQH
V gene: TRBV7-9; J gene: TRBJ1-6; CDR3 protein: ASSLRDGQGHDNSPLH
V gene: TRBV4-1; J gene: TRBJ1-2; CDR3 protein: ASSQPQGAVGYT
V gene: TRBV24-1; J gene: TRBJ2-1; CDR3 protein: ATSMDRANYNEQF
V gene: TRBV27; J gene: TRBJ2-7; CDR3 protein: ASSPWGLGTYEQY
V gene: TRBV4-1; J gene: TRBJ2-5; CDR3 protein: ASSHEGGAAVETQY
V gene: TRBV6-1; J gene: TRBJ2-1; CDR3 protein: ASREGLADYNEQF
V gene: TRBV11-2; J gene: TRBJ2-3; CDR3 protein: ASSLAGGTSTDTQY
V gene: TRBV10-3; J gene: TRBJ2-7; CDR3 protein: AISAGFTGYEQY
V gene: TRBV24-1; J gene: TRBJ1-2; CDR3 protein: ATSDSDYYGYT
V gene: TRBV12-3/TRBV12-4; J gene: TRBJ2-7; CDR3 protein: ASSFSGSRKSYEQY